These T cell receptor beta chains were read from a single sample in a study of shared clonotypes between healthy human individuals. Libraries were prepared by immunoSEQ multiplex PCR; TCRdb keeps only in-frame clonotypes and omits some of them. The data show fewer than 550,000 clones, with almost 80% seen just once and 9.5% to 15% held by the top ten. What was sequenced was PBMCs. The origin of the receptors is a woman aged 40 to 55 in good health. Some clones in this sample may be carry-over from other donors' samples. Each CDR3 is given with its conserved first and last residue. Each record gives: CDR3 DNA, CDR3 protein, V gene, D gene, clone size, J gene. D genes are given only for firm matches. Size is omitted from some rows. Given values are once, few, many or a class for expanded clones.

TGTGCCAGCATCCCCAGTCTAAGCTCCTACAATGAGCAGTTCTTC CASIPSLSSYNEQFF TRBV5-6 - - TRBJ2-1
TGTGCCTGGATGCCGGGAACTAATGAAAAACTGTTTTTT CAWMPGTNEKLFF TRBV30 - - TRBJ1-4
TGTGCCAGCAGCAGGACAGGGGGGAATCAGCCCCAGCATTTT CASSRTGGNQPQHF TRBV7-9 TRBD1 - TRBJ1-5
TGTGCCAGCAGCCAAGATGCCGGGACAGGGGCTTTAAATGAAAAACTGTTTTTT CASSQDAGTGALNEKLFF TRBV4-2 TRBD1 once TRBJ1-4
TGTGCCAGCAGTTCCCAGGGGGGCTCCTACGAGCAGTACTTC CASSSQGGSYEQYF TRBV6-5 - - TRBJ2-7
TGCAGCGTTGATCATCCGGGAGGGCTTGACATTCAGTACTTC CSVDHPGGLDIQYF TRBV29-1 TRBD2 - TRBJ2-4
TGTGCCATCAGTGGTTCATGGCGGGAGGGCAGGAACACCGGGGAGCTGTTTTTT CAISGSWREGRNTGELFF TRBV10-3 TRBD2 - TRBJ2-2
TGTGCCAGCAGCTTAGAAGTTCAGCCCCAGCATTTT CASSLEVQPQHF TRBV7-2 - - TRBJ1-5
TGTGCCAGCAGCGGGCAGGGGTCCGTCGTGGCCCAGTACTTC CASSGQGSVVAQYF TRBV5-4 - - TRBJ2-5
TGTGCCAGCAGCCCCCGAGATGCGGGACTAGCGTTTCCGGGGGAGCTGTTTTTT CASSPRDAGLAFPGELFF TRBV7-2 TRBD2 - TRBJ2-2
TGCGCCAGCAGCCAAGACACCGTAGCCAAAAACATTCAGTACTTC CASSQDTVAKNIQYF TRBV4-3 - few TRBJ2-4
TGTGCCAGCAGCTTGCCGGCGGGTTCATTCGTACAGAAAGAGACCCAGTACTTC CASSLPAGSFVQKETQYF TRBV5-8 - - TRBJ2-5
TGTGCCAGTAGTTTGGGACAGTACTCCTACGAGCAGTACTTC CASSLGQYSYEQYF TRBV19 TRBD1 - TRBJ2-7
TGTGCCAGCAGTTTTGGGGTGCGGGGTAGCAATCAGCCCCAGCATTTT CASSFGVRGSNQPQHF TRBV28 - many TRBJ1-5
TGTGCCAGCAGCTTAGATTGGGAAGGGCGTGAGCAGTTCTTC CASSLDWEGREQFF TRBV7-2 - - TRBJ2-1
TGTGCCAGCAGTTTCGCAGGGCAGCAGTTCTTC CASSFAGQQFF TRBV28 - - TRBJ2-1
TGTGCCAGCAGCTATCCGGGACAGGGGAAGAATGAGCAGTTCTTC CASSYPGQGKNEQFF TRBV5-4 TRBD1 - TRBJ2-1
TGTGCCAGCATCAGTGAGGCTTTTCACAATGAGCAGTTCTTC CASISEAFHNEQFF TRBV2 - - TRBJ2-1
TGTGCCAGCAGTGGACAGTTTCTTAATGAAAAACTGTTTTTT CASSGQFLNEKLFF TRBV6-1 - - TRBJ1-4
TGTGCCAGCAGCTGGGGGGGACCCACGCGAGGTACGCAGTATTTT CASSWGGPTRGTQYF TRBV5-8 TRBD2 - TRBJ2-3
TGTGCCAGCAGTCTGGGAGGTAGCGGGCCAACCCACTCCTACGAGCAGTACTTC CASSLGGSGPTHSYEQYF TRBV7-2 TRBD2 - TRBJ2-7
TGTGCCTGCCAAGCAAGTCCTGGAAACACCATATATTTT CACQASPGNTIYF TRBV30 - - TRBJ1-3
TGCAGCGTTGAACGTAGTGAGGGACGCTTGGAGCAGTACTTC CSVERSEGRLEQYF TRBV29-1 - - TRBJ2-7
TGTGCCCCCCGAACAGATACGCAGTATTTT CAPRTDTQYF TRBV21-1 - - TRBJ2-3
TGTGCCAGCAGCCAGGAGCGGGAGGCCAGGGAGACCCAGTACTTC CASSQEREARETQYF TRBV28 TRBD2 - TRBJ2-5
TGCGCCAGTACCCTGGGCAGGCGGCAAGAGACCCAGTACTTC CASTLGRRQETQYF TRBV5-1 - - TRBJ2-5
TGTGCCAGCAGCCCTCCCTGGGGCGGATCCTACAATGAGCAGTTCTTC CASSPPWGGSYNEQFF TRBV7-8 - - TRBJ2-1
TGTGCCATGGAGCGGGAGTTCACCGGGGAGCTGTTTTTT CAMEREFTGELFF TRBV10-3 TRBD2 - TRBJ2-2